The 14 T cell receptor beta chains presented below share a single source sample, sequenced in a study of cytomegalovirus exposure and HLA in healthy donors. Primers: 60 Vbeta forward and 13 Jbeta reverse. Method: immunoSEQ multiplex PCR; TCRdb's copy keeps in-frame clones and lacks some. The table has more than 75,000 clones, around 79% seen once. Sequenced input: PBMCs. The receptors come from a man aged 25 to 40 in good health and CMV-seronegative.

This clone was recorded a few times. This chain connects TRBV7-2 to TRBJ2-7; a weak D match, TRBD2 (6 bases). Germline V gene sequence: CDR1 SGHTA, CDR2 FQGNSA. CDR3 size: 15 residues. The V end was cut by 5 bases, the J end by 0 bases, with 14 bases between. The DNA for the CDR3 is TGTGCCAGCAGCCCGGGAGCGGTAAGCTCCTACGAGCAGTACTTC. Its protein product is CASSPGAVSSYEQYF.

This rearrangement joins TRBV27 to TRBJ1-6; 7 positions agree with TRBD1. Germline CDR1 is MNHEY and CDR2 is SMNVEV (reference sequence). V lost 3 bases, J lost 5 bases, and 4 bases stayed unmatched. The CDR3 sequence is 15 residues long. CDR3 region: CASSFGGQNNSPLHF. CDR3 coding DNA: TGTGCCAGCAGTTTTGGGGGACAGAATAATTCACCCCTCCACTTT.

J is TRBJ2-7 and V is TRBV27; the D gene is possibly TRBD2 (5 bases). The V and J ends lost 2 bases and 5 bases respectively, with 16 bases between them. The germline CDR1 and CDR2 sequences are MNHEY and SMNVEV (reference sequence). The CDR3 contains 15 residues. The CDR3 sequence: CASSLDRGSGNEQYF. The CDR3 nucleotides are TGTGCCAGCAGTTTAGATCGAGGGAGTGGAAACGAGCAGTACTTC.

The genes are TRBV6-5 and TRBJ1-2, with 7 bases fitting TRBD1. Trimming removed 5 bases from V and 7 bases from J; junction bases left unmatched: 7. The germline V gene has CDR1 MNHEY and CDR2 SVGAGI. This CDR3 has 13 amino acids. The CDR3 sequence: CASSPLDRVGYTF. The DNA for the CDR3 is TGTGCCAGCAGTCCCCTCGACAGGGTTGGCTACACCTTC.

The chain joins TRBV6-5 to TRBJ2-3; 7 bases map to TRBD2. The CDR3 consists of 11 residues. Germline V gene sequence: CDR1 MNHEY, CDR2 SVGAGI. Germline trimming cut 8 bases from V and 11 bases from J; bases unmatched to any gene: 7. DNA of the CDR3: TGTGCCAGCGGTTCTAGCGGACGGCAGTATTTT. This sequence encodes CASGSSGRQYF.

The chain employs TRBV21-1 and TRBJ2-5; TRBD1 reflects the table's D call only, with no check against the DNA. TRBV21-1 is listed as a pseudogene. This CDR3 is built from 14 residues. CDR3 sequence (DNA): TGTGCCAGCAGCAAAGGTTGTACAGAAGAGACCCAGTACTTC. Amino acid sequence: CASSKGCTEETQYF.

This clone occurred a few times. The chain employs TRBV6-5 and TRBJ2-7; 8 nucleotides agree with TRBD1. V was pared by 5 bases and J by 0 bases, with 3 bases of the junction left unmatched. The CDR3 is made up of 14 amino acids. Germline values: CDR1 MNHEY, CDR2 SVGAGI. The CDR3 is CASSRTGSSYEQYF. The CDR3 DNA reads as TGTGCCAGCAGTCGGACAGGGAGCTCCTACGAGCAGTACTTC.

The chain recombines TRBV4-3 with TRBJ2-2; TRBD1 might be the D (5 bases). CDR1 is LGHNA, CDR2 YSLEER, per germline. V shed 1 base and J shed 0 bases, with 12 bases lying between them. This CDR3 is built from 17 residues. The CDR3 bases are TGCGCCAGCAGCCAAGGACAGTTTTTCGCGAACACCGGGGAGCTGTTTTTT. Encoded protein: CASSQGQFFANTGELFF.

The chain carries TRBV6-5 and TRBJ1-6; tentatively, D is TRBD1 (5 bases). This CDR3 comprises 13 residues. V was cut by 10 bases and J by 6 bases, with 13 bases left in between. CDR1 and CDR2 (germline): MNHEY, SVGAGI. Written as DNA, the CDR3 is TGTGCCACTCGACGGGGGGGTAATTCACCCCTCCACTTT. This sequence encodes CATRRGGNSPLHF.

The genes are TRBV7-2 and TRBJ1-1; TRBD1 might be the D (5 bases). Germline CDR1 and CDR2: SGHTA and FQGNSA. The CDR3 covers 16 residues. The germline V and J ends were trimmed by 1 base and 2 bases, with 14 bases remaining between them. The CDR3 bases are TGTGCCAGCAGCTTAGTATGGGGCAGGACCAACACTGAAGCTTTCTTT. This gives the protein CASSLVWGRTNTEAFF.

The V call is TRBV9, the J call TRBJ2-3; D uncertain. CDR1 and CDR2 (germline): SGDLS, YYNGEE. This CDR3 is 14 amino acids long. Trimming pared 3 bases from V and 0 bases from J, leaving 8 bases between. The DNA of the CDR3 is TGTGCCAGCAGCGGTCCCCTCAGCACAGATACGCAGTATTTT. Amino acids: CASSGPLSTDTQYF.

V usage is TRBV7-2 and J usage is TRBJ1-2; D is undetermined. CDR3 length equals 14 residues. Deletions cut 3 bases from V and 0 bases from J, with 8 bases between. Germline CDR1 reads SGHTA; CDR2 reads FQGNSA. CDR3 protein: CASSLTTTNYGYTF. The CDR3 DNA is TGTGCCAGCAGCTTGACAACCACTAACTATGGCTACACCTTC.

This clone was picked up a small number of times. The CDR3 region is CASSPGTKNTEAFF. DNA of the CDR3: TGTGCCAGCAGTCCCGGGACAAAGAACACTGAAGCTTTCTTT. J is TRBJ1-1 and V is TRBV6-5; D perhaps matches TRBD1 (6 bases). Germline V lookup: CDR1 MNHEY, CDR2 SVGAGI. Trimming stripped 5 bases from V and 1 base from J, with 11 bases between. This CDR3 region has 14 residues.

V and J are TRBV25-1 and TRBJ2-7; D remains unclear. The length of the CDR3 is 11 residues. CDR1 MGHDK and CDR2 SYGVNS come from the germline V gene. The V gene lost 4 bases and the J gene lost 3 bases, with 4 bases spanning the gap. CDR3 region: CASSAIYEQYF. The CDR3 coding sequence is TGTGCCAGCAGTGCCATCTACGAGCAGTACTTC.